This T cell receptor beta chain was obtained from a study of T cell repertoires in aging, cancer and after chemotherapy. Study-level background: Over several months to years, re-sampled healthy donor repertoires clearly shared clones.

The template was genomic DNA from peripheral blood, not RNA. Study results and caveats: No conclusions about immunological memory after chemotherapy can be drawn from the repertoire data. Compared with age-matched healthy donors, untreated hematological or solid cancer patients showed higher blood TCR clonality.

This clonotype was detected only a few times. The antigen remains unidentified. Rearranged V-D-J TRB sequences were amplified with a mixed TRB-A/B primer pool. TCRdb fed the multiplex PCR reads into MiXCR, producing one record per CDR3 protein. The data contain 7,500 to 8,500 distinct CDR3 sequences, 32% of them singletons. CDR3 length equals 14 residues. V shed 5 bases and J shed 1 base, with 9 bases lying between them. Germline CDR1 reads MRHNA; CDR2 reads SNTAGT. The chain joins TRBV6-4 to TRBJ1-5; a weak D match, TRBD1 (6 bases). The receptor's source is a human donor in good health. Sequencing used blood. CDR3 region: CASSYGQSNQPQHF. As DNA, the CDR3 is TGTGCCAGCAGTTACGGACAGAGCAATCAGCCCCAGCATTTT.